The 26 T cell receptor beta chains below all came from one sample that was sequenced in a study of blood T cell repertoires in COVID-19. Libraries were prepared by immunoSEQ multiplex PCR; TCRdb keeps only in-frame clonotypes and omits some of them. The table includes approximately 350,000 clones, under 95% detected once. Sequenced: peripheral blood. Receptors originate from a woman younger than 30 who had recovered from COVID-19.

This clone was observed a single time. This rearrangement joins TRBV9 to TRBJ2-3; possible D gene TRBD1, 6 bases. The CDR3 is 16 amino acids. Per the germline V gene, CDR1 is SGDLS and CDR2 is YYNGEE. V was shortened by 1 base and J by 6 bases, with 18 bases between the two germline ends. The CDR3 here is CASSVFAGASLDTQYF. In nucleotides, the CDR3 is TGTGCCAGCAGCGTATTTGCAGGGGCCTCCCTGGATACGCAGTATTTT.

The CDR3 is CASRDRGLGEQYV. In nucleotides, the CDR3 is TGTGCCAGCAGGGACAGGGGGCTCGGGGAGCAGTACGTC. This chain links TRBV6-5 with TRBJ2-7, with 11 bases identical to TRBD1. The CDR3 totals 13 residues. Germline CDR1 and CDR2: MNHEY and SVGAGI. V shed 6 bases and J 7 bases; nucleotides not matched to a gene: 5.

The rearrangement uses TRBV3-1 (or the pseudogene TRBV3-2) and TRBJ1-2; 8 nucleotides agree with TRBD1. V dropped 4 bases and J dropped 4; count of bases not matched to a gene: 11. Germline CDR1 LGHDT, CDR2 YNNKEL (reference sequence). The CDR3 covers 16 residues. The CDR3 sequence is CASSLTIQGDSYGYTF. CDR3 coding DNA: TGTGCCAGCAGCCTCACAATACAGGGGGATAGCTATGGCTACACCTTC.

V usage is TRBV24-1 and J usage is TRBJ2-3; weak D call: TRBD1 (6 bases). This CDR3 spans 19 amino acids. In germline, CDR1 is KGHDR, CDR2 SFDVKD. Trimming took off 3 bases at V and 4 bases at J, with 25 bases between the two ends. The CDR3 is CATSDLRDPKQGNADTQYF. CDR3 nucleotides: TGTGCCACCAGTGATCTACGGGACCCAAAACAGGGAAACGCAGATACGCAGTATTTT.

This chain connects TRBV10-3 to TRBJ2-1, with a weak D call TRBD2 (6 bases). The germline CDR1 and CDR2 sequences are ENHRY and SYGVKD. Trimming stripped 11 bases from V and 0 bases from J, with 20 bases between. The CDR3 runs 16 residues. In DNA, the CDR3 is TGTGCCTTCCGGCCCGGGGGAGGTAGCTCCTACAATGAGCAGTTCTTC. Its protein is CAFRPGGGSSYNEQFF.

Only one count was recorded for this clone. The rearrangement links TRBV11-3 to TRBJ2-2, with 7 bases that match TRBD1. The CDR3 has 16 amino acids. From germline, CDR1 is SGHNT and CDR2 YENEEA. V was pared by 2 bases and J by 3 bases, with 6 bases of the junction left unmatched. CDR3 coding DNA: TGTGCCAGCAGCTTATTGACAGGGAGTTACACCGGGGAGCTGTTTTTT. This codes for CASSLLTGSYTGELFF. The variable domain in full, with the rest retrieved from reference TRBV11-3 and TRBJ2-2, is EAGVVQSPRYKIIEKKQPVAFWCNPISGHNTLYWYLQNLGQGPELLIRYENEEAVDDSQLPKDRFSAERLKGVDSTLKIQPAELGDSAVYLCASSLLTGSYTGELFFGEGSRLTVL.

V and J are TRBV11-3 and TRBJ2-1, with D perhaps TRBD2 (5 bases). Between the trimmed V and J ends, which lost 4 bases and 2 bases, there was a span of 12 bases. CDR1 SGHNT and CDR2 YENEEA come from the germline V gene. The CDR3 consists of 15 residues. CDR3 region: CASSSMTMPYNEQFF. The CDR3 region has the DNA TGTGCCAGCAGCTCTATGACTATGCCCTACAATGAGCAGTTCTTC.

This chain links TRBV7-9 with TRBJ2-2; D gene unclear. The V end lost 5 bases, the J end lost 8 bases, and 9 bases lay between the germline ends. Germline V lookup: CDR1 SEHNR, CDR2 FQNEAQ (reference sequence). The CDR3 sequence is 12 residues long. The CDR3 nucleotides are TGTGCCAGCAGCCCCGCAGGAGGGGAGCTGTTTTTT. Translating it yields CASSPAGGELFF.

This clone was seen just once. The genes are TRBV28 and TRBJ1-2; D is possibly TRBD1 (5 bases). The ends were cut back, 5 bases at V and 2 bases at J, with 12 bases in the middle. This CDR3 has 14 residues. The germline CDR1 and CDR2 sequences are MDHEN and SYDVKM. CDR3 region: CASSNTGGNYGYTF. CDR3 nucleotide sequence: TGTGCCAGCAGTAACACCGGGGGGAACTATGGCTACACCTTC.

The genes are TRBV5-1 and TRBJ1-1; a possible D gene is TRBD1 (6 bases). Trimming pared 7 bases from V and 1 base from J, leaving 11 bases between. Germline V gives CDR1 SGHRS, CDR2 YFSETQ. The CDR3 covers 13 residues. The CDR3: CASGPGQNTEAFF. DNA for the CDR3: TGCGCCAGCGGTCCGGGACAGAACACTGAAGCTTTCTTT.

This chain links TRBV12-3 or TRBV12-4 with TRBJ1-1; weak D call: TRBD1 (5 bases). CDR3 length: 12 residues. V gave up 6 bases and J gave up 11 bases, with 16 bases separating them. The CDR3 loop reads CASSIERGRAFF. CDR3 DNA: TGTGCCAGCAGCATCGAACGGGGGAGGGCTTTCTTT.

The chain uses TRBV3-1 (or the pseudogene TRBV3-2) and TRBJ2-3; 9 bases are a match to TRBD2. V shed 0 bases and J 4 bases; nucleotides not matched to a gene: 2. Germline V gives CDR1 LGHDT, CDR2 YNNKEL (reference sequence). The CDR3 spans 15 residues. The CDR3 DNA follows: TGTGCCAGCAGCCAAGAAGCGGGAGGCCCAGATACGCAGTATTTT. It specifies CASSQEAGGPDTQYF.

This clone was seen more than once but under ten times. The chain links TRBV24-1 to TRBJ1-5; D gene uncertain. Germline-derived CDR1 and CDR2 are KGHDR and SFDVKD. The CDR3 is made up of 14 amino acids. The germline V and J ends were trimmed by 5 bases and 4 bases, with 11 bases remaining between them. CDR3 nucleotides: TGTGCCACCAGTGTCAGGTCCTATAATCAGCCCCAGCATTTT. It codes for CATSVRSYNQPQHF.

This chain links TRBV2 with TRBJ2-4, with 9 bases fitting TRBD2. Trimming took 6 bases from V and 5 from J; bases not matched to a gene: 11. CDR3 length: 16 residues. Germline CDR1 reads SNHLY; CDR2 reads FYNNEI. CDR3 amino acids: CASSPLAGGPQNIQYF. For the CDR3, the DNA is TGTGCCAGCAGCCCCCTGGCGGGAGGGCCCCAAAACATTCAGTACTTC.

This chain uses TRBV9 with TRBJ2-3, with 11 bases aligning to TRBD2. Germline trimming cut 0 bases from V and 9 bases from J; bases unmatched to any gene: 6. Germline V gene lookup returns CDR1 SGDLS and CDR2 YYNGEE. This CDR3 is 15 amino acids long. CDR3 region: CASSVVTSGKHTQYF. The CDR3 bases are TGTGCCAGCAGCGTAGTGACTAGCGGGAAACACACGCAGTATTTT.

The chain carries TRBV11-3 and TRBJ1-1; TRBD1 matches at 7 bases. The CDR3 is 14 amino acids. Germline CDR1 is SGHNT and CDR2 is YENEEA. Losses at the gene ends were 5 bases for V and 8 bases for J; bases not matched to a gene: 11. CDR3 region: CASSPTGLNREAFF. The CDR3 coding sequence is TGTGCCAGCAGCCCGACAGGGTTAAATCGCGAAGCTTTCTTT.

The V call is TRBV14, the J call TRBJ1-1, with unresolved D. With 4 bases removed from V and 6 bases from J, the gap between germline ends came to 15 bases. Germline CDR1 and CDR2: SGHDN and FVKESK. This CDR3 spans 14 amino acids. CDR3: CASSRAAGIAEAFF. The CDR3 DNA reads as TGTGCCAGCAGCCGAGCCGCGGGGATCGCTGAAGCTTTCTTT. The entire variable domain, with the rest obtained from reference TRBV14 and TRBJ1-1, is as follows: EAGVTQFPSHSVIEKGQTVTLRCDPISGHDNLYWYRRVMGKEIKFLLHFVKESKQDESGMPNNRFLAERTGGTYSTLKVQPAELEDSGVYFCASSRAAGIAEAFFGQGTRLTVV.

This chain joins TRBV11-3 and TRBJ2-3, with 7 bases identical to TRBD2. With V trimmed by 8 bases and J by 0 bases, 2 bases remained unmatched. The CDR3 length is 13 residues. CDR1 is SGHNT and CDR2 is YENEEA in the germline V gene. CDR3 nucleotides: TGTGCCAGCCGGCGGGAGAGCACAGATACGCAGTATTTT. Residues: CASRRESTDTQYF.

The chain's CDR3 is CASSHEVRDRNTYEQYV. In DNA, the CDR3 is TGTGCCAGCAGTCACGAGGTAAGAGACAGGAACACCTACGAGCAGTACGTC. The chain combines TRBV6-6 with TRBJ2-7, with D possibly TRBD1 on 6 matching bases. Looked up from germline, CDR1 is MNHNY and CDR2 is SVGAGI (reference sequence). V was pared by 5 bases and J by 2 bases, with 22 bases between. CDR3 length equals 17 residues.

The count of this clone is one. The chain employs TRBV5-4 and TRBJ2-7; TRBD2 agrees at 11 bases. Per the germline V gene, CDR1 is SGHNT and CDR2 is YYREEE (reference sequence). Losses at the gene ends were 5 bases for V and 3 bases for J; bases not matched to a gene: 7. The CDR3 consists of 15 residues. The CDR3 region is CASRRGLAANYEQYV. The CDR3 DNA follows: TGTGCCAGCAGAAGGGGACTAGCGGCCAACTACGAGCAGTACGTC.

The rearrangement links TRBV7-9 to TRBJ2-3, with 8 bases that match TRBD2. The CDR3 is made up of 15 amino acids. Germline lookup yields CDR1 SEHNR and CDR2 FQNEAQ (reference sequence). V dropped 1 base and J dropped 4; count of bases not matched to a gene: 4. The CDR3 nucleotides are TGTGCCAGCAGCTTAGTGGGACTAGAAGCAGATACGCAGTATTTT. The encoded protein is CASSLVGLEADTQYF.

The chain uses TRBV7-8 and TRBJ2-2, with 9 bases fitting TRBD2. This CDR3 contains 19 residues. The germline V gene encodes CDR1 SGHVS and CDR2 FQNEAQ. Losses at the gene ends were 2 bases for V and 2 bases for J; bases not matched to a gene: 12. This CDR3 reads CASSLKVWLAGVNTGELFF. For the CDR3, the DNA is TGTGCCAGCAGCTTAAAAGTTTGGTTAGCGGGGGTTAACACCGGGGAGCTGTTTTTT.

This clone came up a few times. This chain's CDR3 is CASSYEDSSYEQYV. CDR3 bases: TGTGCCAGCAGTTACGAGGACAGCTCCTACGAGCAGTACGTC. This chain uses TRBV6-2 or TRBV6-3 with TRBJ2-7, with a weak D call TRBD1 (6 bases). Germline V gene sequence: CDR1 MNHEY, CDR2 SVGEGT. The CDR3 runs 14 residues. V lost 2 bases, J lost 0 bases, and 8 bases lay in between.

This clone was seen just once. V usage is TRBV19 and J usage is TRBJ1-2; tentative D call: TRBD1 (5 bases). With 7 bases removed from V and 3 bases from J, the gap between germline ends came to 9 bases. The germline CDR1 and CDR2 sequences are LNHDA and SQIVND (reference sequence). CDR3 length: 12 residues. CDR3 bases: TGTGCCAGTATCGGGGGATACTATGGCTACACCTTC. It codes for CASIGGYYGYTF.

V is TRBV27 and J is TRBJ2-5; 7 bases are a match to TRBD1. Losses at the gene ends were 5 bases for V and 4 bases for J; bases not matched to a gene: 7. This CDR3 is built from 14 residues. Germline CDR1 is MNHEY and CDR2 is SMNVEV (reference sequence). Here the CDR3 DNA reads TGTGCCAGCAGTACAGGGGCCCAAGTAGAGACCCAGTACTTC. Amino acids: CASSTGAQVETQYF.

The genes are TRBV24-1 and TRBJ2-1, with D possibly TRBD1 on 6 matching bases. The germline V gene encodes CDR1 KGHDR and CDR2 SFDVKD. CDR3 length: 12 residues. V lost 5 bases and J lost 6, with 7 bases in between. The CDR3 protein is CATSVRGNEQFF. The CDR3 nucleotides read TGTGCCACCAGTGTCAGGGGCAATGAGCAGTTCTTC.